This T cell receptor (beta chain) originates from a study of cytomegalovirus exposure and HLA in healthy donors. Whole-study results and caveats: The authors later linked a missense DCLRE1C variant to TCR beta V- and J-gene trimming. Most of the CMV-associated TCR beta chains (in a later analysis) appeared to be HLA-restricted. Follow-up analysis found HLA locus-dependent TCR association rates, highest for DRB1 and lowest for HLA-C.

Donors were nominally healthy when sampled, though unrecorded immune exposures were likely. With 60 Vbeta and 13 Jbeta primers, the PCR was carried out. Assay: immunoSEQ multiplex PCR; the TCRdb copy retains only in-frame clones and omits some. The repertoire holds 85,000 to 130,000 clones, with 75% to 85% as singletons. Unmatched junction bases numbered 1, after V lost 3 bases and J lost 5 bases. The CDR3 contains 15 residues. Per germline, CDR1 KGHSH and CDR2 LQKENI. With respect to this clone: Its antigen is currently unknown.

The receptor's source is a female donor in good health and CMV-seropositive. The chain uses TRBV18 and TRBJ2-1; TRBD2 aligns across 13 bases. Sequenced input: PBMCs. The chain's CDR3 is CASSPGLAGNNEQFF. The CDR3 DNA reads TGTGCCAGCTCACCGGGACTAGCGGGGAACAATGAGCAGTTCTTC.